Following are 10 T cell receptor beta chains from one sample sequenced in a study of esophageal squamous cell carcinoma under preoperative chemotherapy. TCRdb independently ran MiXCR on the PCR reads; one entry per CDR3 protein. The table records about 6,600 distinct CDR3 sequences, 25% to 40% of them present only once. Specified time point: before preoperative PTX-NDP chemotherapy. The sample here was taken from a patient given preoperative chemotherapy. The receptors originated from a human donor with esophageal squamous cell carcinoma. The donor label of this sample is uncertain.

A few counts support this clonotype. A read error may be the cause here, since a much bigger clone is one base away. The chain links TRBV11-3 to TRBJ2-1; 9 nucleotides match TRBD1. The tail of the sequence fits TRBJ2-7 better, so the J call may be wrong. CDR1 SGHNT and CDR2 YENEEA come from the germline V gene. The CDR3 extends over 16 amino acids. CDR3: CASSHTGGSSYNEQYF. CDR3 DNA sequence: TGTGCCAGCAGCCATACAGGGGGCAGCTCCTACAATGAGCAGTACTTC.

This clonotype was seen ten or more times. The gene calls are TRBV12-3 or TRBV12-4 and TRBJ2-1; 9 positions agree with TRBD2. The CDR3 is 15 amino acids. V was pared by 6 bases and J by 5 bases, with 8 bases of the junction left unmatched. The CDR3 DNA sequence: TGTGCCAGCAGGGGTAGCGGGAGTCAAAACAATGAGCAGTTCTTC. This translates into CASRGSGSQNNEQFF.

A remark on this clonotype: Because it lacks the conserved phenylalanine or tryptophan at the end, this CDR3 is likely a read error. The limits of the CDR3 on the DNA are not certain, so only TCRdb's listed CDR3 is given. This chain joins TRBV20-1 and TRBJ2-3; the table's D call, TRBD2, has no DNA check behind it. The CDR3 length is 13 residues, termini included. Germline V gene lookup returns CDR1 DFQATT and CDR2 SNEGSKA (reference sequence). The CDR3 sequence: CSVLAVGTDTEYC.

This clonotype is medium-sized in the sample. The chain employs TRBV6-1 and TRBJ1-1, with D possibly TRBD1 on 5 matching bases. Looked up from germline, CDR1 is MNHNS and CDR2 is SASEGT. Trimming stripped 9 bases from V and 11 bases from J, with 19 bases between. CDR3 length: 12 amino acids. The CDR3 spells CASSRDGRFAFF. Written as DNA, the CDR3 is TGTGCCAGTTCCCGGGACGGACGGTTTGCTTTCTTT.

This clonotype qualifies as medium-sized. The chain carries TRBV6-5 and TRBJ2-1; TRBD1 agrees at 8 bases. The DNA end is more similar to TRBJ2-7, so the J call may be wrong. Germline CDR1 reads MNHEY; CDR2 reads SVGAGI. The CDR3 extends over 17 amino acids. CDR3 region: CASSYRAGGPHLYEQYF. For the CDR3, the DNA is TGTGCCAGCAGTTACAGGGCAGGGGGCCCCCACCTCTACGAGCAGTACTTC.

This clonotype is termed medium-sized. The rearrangement joins TRBV12-3 or TRBV12-4 to TRBJ2-1; 9 bases fit TRBD2. V dropped 4 bases and J dropped 3; count of bases not matched to a gene: 7. CDR3 length: 16 residues. The CDR3 protein is CASSSVAGASYNEQFF. As DNA, the CDR3 is TGTGCCAGCAGTTCGGTAGCGGGAGCAAGCTACAATGAGCAGTTCTTC.

This clonotype was seen at least ten times. The V and J genes are TRBV11-2 and TRBJ2-1; 9 nucleotides match TRBD1. The J call may be incorrect, as the DNA end agrees better with TRBJ2-7. Germline V gives CDR1 SGHAT, CDR2 FQNNGV. The CDR3 is 13 amino acids. DNA for the CDR3: TGTGCCAGCACCGGACAGGGGTCCTACGAGCAGTACTTC. Translation gives CASTGQGSYEQYF.

The V gene is TRBV12-5, the J gene TRBJ2-1; weak D call: TRBD2 (5 bases). Germline CDR1 LGHNT, CDR2 FRNRAP. The CDR3 is 14 residues long. V was shortened by 7 bases and J by 3 bases, with 13 bases between the two germline ends. This chain's CDR3 is CASVVDSGYNEQFF. In nucleotides, the CDR3 is TGTGCTAGTGTTGTGGACTCCGGCTACAATGAGCAGTTCTTC.

This clonotype showed up just a few times. This chain uses TRBV7-8 with TRBJ2-2, with no clear D. Looked up from germline, CDR1 is SGHVS and CDR2 is FQNEAQ. There are 14 residues in the CDR3. The V end was cut by 3 bases, the J end by 5 bases, with 10 bases between. The CDR3 region is CASSFGLSTGELFF. DNA for the CDR3: TGTGCCAGCAGCTTTGGGCTTTCTACCGGGGAGCTGTTTTTT.

V is TRBV7-8 and J is TRBJ2-3, with no clear D. This CDR3 comprises 20 residues. Germline V gene data show CDR1 as SGHVS and CDR2 as FQNEAQ. Trimming cost V 4 bases and J 5 bases, with 31 bases left between them. Here the CDR3 DNA reads TGTGCCAGCAGCTCGGAGCCGAAAGATAGGTCCAGTGGCTCGGTAGATACGCAGTATTTT. Protein: CASSSEPKDRSSGSVDTQYF.